A selection of T cell receptor beta chains follows, all from one sample in a study of CD8 T cells in Susac syndrome. TCRdb passed the immunoSEQ multiplex PCR reads through MiXCR, listing each CDR3 protein once. This sample has a few hundred thousand distinct CDR3 sequences, with 95% found just once. Sequenced: CD4+ T cells from PBMCs. The receptors were gathered from a human donor with multiple sclerosis. Both conserved end residues are part of each CDR3. The order of the fields is J gene, V gene, D gene, clone size, CDR3 DNA, CDR3 protein. D genes are given only for firm matches. Only part of the rows carry a size: once, few, many, or a class if the clone is expanded.

J: TRBJ1-1; V: TRBV29-1; D: NA; size: NA; DNA: TGCAGCGTTGTAACAGTTGGAGCTTTCTTT; CDR3: CSVVTVGAFF
J: TRBJ2-5; V: TRBV3-1; D: NA; size: NA; DNA: TGTGCCAGCAGCAACAAAGAGACCCAGTACTTC; CDR3: CASSNKETQYF
J: TRBJ2-7; V: TRBV28; D: NA; size: NA; DNA: TGTGCCAGCCAAGCCCCTAGCTACGAGCAGTACTTC; CDR3: CASQAPSYEQYF
J: TRBJ2-5; V: TRBV29-1; D: NA; size: NA; DNA: TGCAGCGTCGGAAAAGGGACCGGCGAGACCCAGTACTTC; CDR3: CSVGKGTGETQYF
J: TRBJ2-1; V: TRBV18; D: TRBD2; size: NA; DNA: TGTGCCAGCTCTCCACGTGGAATAGCGGGGCGACTATACAATGAGCAGTTCTTC; CDR3: CASSPRGIAGRLYNEQFF
J: TRBJ2-7; V: TRBV27; D: TRBD1; size: NA; DNA: TGTGCCAGCAGGGATCTAGGACAGGGGGCCTACGAGCAGTACTTC; CDR3: CASRDLGQGAYEQYF
J: TRBJ2-1; V: TRBV12-3/TRBV12-4; D: NA; size: NA; DNA: TGTGCCCCAATCAGGGAGCAGTTCTTC; CDR3: CAPIREQFF
J: TRBJ2-5; V: TRBV9; D: NA; size: NA; DNA: TGTGCCAGCAGCGTCGGACCGCAACCACAGACCCAGTACTTC; CDR3: CASSVGPQPQTQYF
J: TRBJ1-2; V: TRBV6-6; D: TRBD1; size: few; DNA: TGTGCCAGCAGTATTGGGACAGGCTATGGCTACACCTTC; CDR3: CASSIGTGYGYTF
J: TRBJ2-3; V: TRBV20-1; D: TRBD1; size: NA; DNA: TGCAGTGCTATTGGAGTAGACAGGGCCAACACAGATACGCAGTATTTT; CDR3: CSAIGVDRANTDTQYF
J: TRBJ2-1; V: TRBV25-1; D: TRBD2; size: NA; DNA: TGTGCCAGCAGTGATTTTGCGGGAGGCGGCAATGAGCAGTTCTTC; CDR3: CASSDFAGGGNEQFF
J: TRBJ2-5; V: TRBV29-1; D: NA; size: NA; DNA: TGCAGCGTTGTGTTCGGTGTGGAGACCCAGTACTTC; CDR3: CSVVFGVETQYF
J: TRBJ2-2; V: TRBV6-5; D: NA; size: NA; DNA: TGTGCCAGCAGTTCCTCGGGCTCCCTGAACACCGGGGAGCTGTTTTTT; CDR3: CASSSSGSLNTGELFF
J: TRBJ2-6; V: TRBV19; D: TRBD2; size: NA; DNA: TGTGCCAGTAGTATATCGGCTAGCGGGATACGCTCTGGGGCCAACGTCCTGACTTTC; CDR3: CASSISASGIRSGANVLTF
J: TRBJ2-7; V: TRBV20-1; D: TRBD2; size: NA; DNA: TGCAGTGGCCTCCCTCGCGGGGAGGGCCTCTACGAGCAGTACTTC; CDR3: CSGLPRGEGLYEQYF
J: TRBJ2-5; V: TRBV5-6; D: NA; size: NA; DNA: TGTGCCAGCAGCTTCGGGACTCAAGAGACCCAGTACTTC; CDR3: CASSFGTQETQYF
J: TRBJ1-5; V: TRBV7-2; D: NA; size: NA; DNA: TGTGCCAGCAGCAAGGCCGGGACGAGCAATCAGCCCCAGCATTTT; CDR3: CASSKAGTSNQPQHF
J: TRBJ2-6; V: TRBV9; D: NA; size: NA; DNA: TGTGCCAGCAGCGAGGCGCACTCTGGGGCCAACGTCCTGACTTTC; CDR3: CASSEAHSGANVLTF
J: TRBJ2-4; V: TRBV2; D: TRBD1; size: once; DNA: TGTGCCAGCGAAGGGACAGCGGCCAAAAACATTCAGTACTTC; CDR3: CASEGTAAKNIQYF
J: TRBJ2-5; V: TRBV6-1; D: NA; size: few; DNA: TGTGCCAGCAAGAGAGGGGACGGAGAGACCCAGTACTTC; CDR3: CASKRGDGETQYF
J: TRBJ2-6; V: TRBV5-1; D: NA; size: NA; DNA: TGCGCCAGCAAGGAAGTCCTCTCTGGGGCCAACGTCCTGACTTTC; CDR3: CASKEVLSGANVLTF
J: TRBJ2-7; V: TRBV5-1; D: NA; size: NA; DNA: TGCGCCAGCAGCTTGTCGACTAGCTACGAGCAGTACTTC; CDR3: CASSLSTSYEQYF
J: TRBJ2-1; V: TRBV20-1; D: TRBD2; size: once; DNA: TGCAGTGCCCGACTAGCGGGGGGCCGCAGGGCTTACAATGAGCAGTTCTTC; CDR3: CSARLAGGRRAYNEQFF
J: TRBJ2-3; V: TRBV10-1; D: TRBD2; size: NA; DNA: TGCGCCAGCAGTGAAGGGCTAGCGGGAGGCCCCAAGTATTTT; CDR3: CASSEGLAGGPKYF
J: TRBJ2-5; V: TRBV28; D: NA; size: NA; DNA: TGTGCCAGCAGTCCCGAAATGGGACGAGTCCAGTACTTC; CDR3: CASSPEMGRVQYF
J: TRBJ2-7; V: TRBV4-2; D: NA; size: once; DNA: TGTGCCAGCAGCCAGGACCGGACAGTCCACTCCTACGAGCAGTACTTC; CDR3: CASSQDRTVHSYEQYF
J: TRBJ2-1; V: TRBV3-1; D: TRBD1; size: NA; DNA: TGTGCCAGCAGCCCGCCTTCGACAGGGAAGAATGAGCAGTTCTTC; CDR3: CASSPPSTGKNEQFF
J: TRBJ2-5; V: TRBV18; D: TRBD2; size: NA; DNA: TGTGCCAGCTCGCGGGGAGGGATACAAGAGACCCAGTACTTC; CDR3: CASSRGGIQETQYF
J: TRBJ2-6; V: TRBV2; D: TRBD1; size: NA; DNA: TGTGCCACCCCACAGGGGACAGGGTCTGGGGCCAACGTCCTGACTTTC; CDR3: CATPQGTGSGANVLTF
J: TRBJ2-5; V: TRBV27; D: NA; size: NA; DNA: TGTGCCAGCAGTTTCGCGGCCCAAGAGACCCAGTACTTC; CDR3: CASSFAAQETQYF
J: TRBJ2-1; V: TRBV5-1; D: TRBD2; size: NA; DNA: TGCGCCAGCAGCTGGGGACTAGGAGGGGCGAATGAGCAGTTCTTC; CDR3: CASSWGLGGANEQFF
J: TRBJ1-2; V: TRBV6-4; D: NA; size: NA; DNA: TGTGCCACCGGACGGACCAATTATGGCTACACCTTC; CDR3: CATGRTNYGYTF
J: TRBJ1-1; V: TRBV18; D: TRBD1; size: NA; DNA: TGTGCCAGCTCATTCGACAGGGGTACGGCCGCTGAAGCTTTCTTT; CDR3: CASSFDRGTAAEAFF
J: TRBJ1-2; V: TRBV9; D: TRBD1; size: NA; DNA: TGTGCCAGCAGCGCTGGGACAGACCTAACCTATGGCTACACCTTC; CDR3: CASSAGTDLTYGYTF
J: TRBJ2-1; V: TRBV7-2; D: TRBD1; size: NA; DNA: TGTGCCAGCAGCTTACCAATGGGACAGGGTCACAATGAGCAGTTCTTC; CDR3: CASSLPMGQGHNEQFF